These T cell receptor beta chains were read from a single sample in a study of early T cells in non-severe SARS-CoV-2 infection. Each CDR3 protein gets one entry after TCRdb re-called the 5' RACE reads with MiXCR. The sample has about 31,000 distinct CDR3 sequences; 5% to 6% are singletons. Sequenced: whole blood. The receptors originated from an adult who was a healthcare worker with PCR-confirmed SARS-CoV-2 infection or an uninfected control (not recorded which). CDR3s include the opening cysteine and the closing phenylalanine or tryptophan. D genes are given only for firm matches. The size of a clone is reported for some rows only, either as once, few or many, or as a class for expanded clones.

14	-	TRBJ2-7	TRBV9	many	TGTGCCAGCAGCGATGACGACAACACCTACGAGCAGTACTTC	CASSDDDNTYEQYF
12	-	TRBJ2-7	TRBV20-1	many	TGCAGTGCTAGAGGGGGATCCTACGAGCAGTACTTC	CSARGGSYEQYF
14	-	TRBJ2-3	TRBV5-5	-	TGTGCCAGCAGTTTCGGAGGAGGCGGAGATACGCAGTATTTT	CASSFGGGGDTQYF
21	-	TRBJ2-6	TRBV19	many	TGTGCCAGTAGTATTCTAGGTGTCTGGGAACTGCCCAGCTCTGGGGCCAACGTCCTGACTTTC	CASSILGVWELPSSGANVLTF
13	-	TRBJ1-2	TRBV7-9	many	TGTGCCAGCAGCTTCCCCTGGTTCTATGGCTACACCTTC	CASSFPWFYGYTF
13	-	TRBJ2-1	TRBV6-2/TRBV6-3	many	TGTGCCAGCAGTTACTCGGGAGACAATGAGCAGTTCTTC	CASSYSGDNEQFF
13	-	TRBJ1-6	TRBV7-3	many	TGTGCCAGCAGCTTAAGCCCAGAAGGAGCCCTCCACTTT	CASSLSPEGALHF
16	-	TRBJ1-4	TRBV12-2	many	TGTGCAAGTCGCTTAGATTGTGTCCCTTTTAATGAAAAACTGTTTTTT	CASRLDCVPFNEKLFF
15	-	TRBJ1-1	TRBV12-3/TRBV12-4	few	TGTGCCAGCAGTTTTACCAGGGGCGAGAGCACTGAAGCTTTCTTT	CASSFTRGESTEAFF
14	-	TRBJ2-6	TRBV10-3	many	TGTGCCACCCAAGACTGGACTGGGGCCAACGTCCTGACTTTC	CATQDWTGANVLTF
14	TRBD2	TRBJ2-1	TRBV27	many	TGTGCCAGCAGTTTTTTCGGGGAGGGCAATGAGCAGTTCTTC	CASSFFGEGNEQFF
12	-	TRBJ2-7	TRBV20-1	many	TGCAGTGCTACCCAGGTTGGGTACGAGCAGTACTTC	CSATQVGYEQYF
15	-	TRBJ2-1	TRBV7-2	-	TGTGCCAGCAGCGCGGGGCTAGCTAAAAACAATGAGCAGTTCTTC	CASSAGLAKNNEQFF
13	-	TRBJ2-5	TRBV3-1	many	TGTGCCAGCAGCCAGGACACTCAAGAGACCCAGTACTTC	CASSQDTQETQYF
13	-	TRBJ2-7	TRBV7-2	many	TGTGCCAGCAGCCAGGGGAGGCCCTACGAGCAGTACTTC	CASSQGRPYEQYF
12	-	TRBJ2-3	TRBV20-1	few	TGCAGTGCTAGGAGCGACGGGGATACGCAGTATTTT	CSARSDGDTQYF
16	-	TRBJ2-7	TRBV4-1	many	TGCGCCAGCAGCCAGGGGAGCGGGCGCAGCTTCTACGAGCAGTACTTC	CASSQGSGRSFYEQYF
13	-	TRBJ2-1	TRBV12-3/TRBV12-4	many	TGTGCCAGCAAAAGTTTAGCACGGCATGAGCAGTTCTTC	CASKSLARHEQFF
12	TRBD1	TRBJ2-7	TRBV25-1	-	TGTGCCACCGGACAGGGATTGTACGAGCAGTACTTC	CATGQGLYEQYF
16	TRBD1	TRBJ1-3	TRBV14	-	TGTGCCAGCAGCGGGGACAGGGGGATCTCTGGAAACACCATATATTTT	CASSGDRGISGNTIYF
17	TRBD1	TRBJ2-2	TRBV14	few	TGTGCCAGCAGCCGACAGACCGGGACAGCCACCACCGGGGAGCTGTTTTTT	CASSRQTGTATTGELFF
16	-	TRBJ2-1	TRBV19	-	TGTGCCAGTAGTATCGCCAGCGTGCGGCTACACAATGAGCAGTTCTTC	CASSIASVRLHNEQFF
13	TRBD1	TRBJ2-5	TRBV6-1	many	TGTGCCAGCGGAAGGACAGGGGGCGAGACCCAGTACTTC	CASGRTGGETQYF
15	-	TRBJ2-1	TRBV6-1	-	TGTGCCAGCAGTGAAGGCCGGGTCTCCTACAATGAGCAGTTCTTC	CASSEGRVSYNEQFF
11	-	TRBJ2-7	TRBV30	-	TGTGCCTGGGGACAGTCCTACGAGCAGTACTTC	CAWGQSYEQYF
16	TRBD2	TRBJ2-1	TRBV5-1	-	TGCGCCTGCAGCTTGAGGCGGGAGGGTCCTTACAATGAGCAGTTCTTC	CACSLRREGPYNEQFF
15	-	TRBJ2-1	TRBV11-2	few	TGTGCCAGCAGCGCCGCGGGGTCTCTATTCAATGAGCAGTTCTTC	CASSAAGSLFNEQFF
12	-	TRBJ1-2	TRBV30	few	TGTGCCTGGAGTGTACTAGGCCCTGGCTACACCTTC	CAWSVLGPGYTF
13	-	TRBJ2-7	TRBV19	many	TGTGCCAGTAGTATCGCCAGAACCTACGAGCAGTACTTC	CASSIARTYEQYF
19	-	TRBJ2-3	TRBV21-1	few	TGTGCCAGCAGCAACGGTGATAGCGGGAGCCGGATTAGCACAGATACGCAGTATTTT	CASSNGDSGSRISTDTQYF
14	TRBD1	TRBJ1-5	TRBV3-1	many	TGTGCCAGCAGCCAGGCAGGGGGCTATCAGCCCCAGCATTTT	CASSQAGGYQPQHF
15	-	TRBJ1-6	TRBV6-1	many	TGTGCCAGCAGTCATGGACGGACGCTAAATTCACCCCTCCACTTT	CASSHGRTLNSPLHF
12	-	TRBJ2-1	TRBV11-2	-	TGTGCCAGCAGCTTAGCCCTGGGAGGGCAGTTCTTC	CASSLALGGQFF
14	-	TRBJ2-7	TRBV5-1	-	TGCGCCAGCAGCTTGAGGGGAGTATCCTACGAGCAGTACTTC	CASSLRGVSYEQYF
15	TRBD1	TRBJ2-5	TRBV4-2	many	TGTGCCAGCAGCCCCGGGACAGGGGATCAAGAGACCCAGTACTTC	CASSPGTGDQETQYF
17	-	TRBJ2-2	TRBV7-3	-	TGTGCCAGCAGCCCGGGGCAGGGCAGATCGAACACCGGGGAGCTGTTTTTT	CASSPGQGRSNTGELFF
14	-	TRBJ2-5	TRBV2	-	TGTGCCAGCAGTGTCGGAGGAGGTGGAGAGACCCAGTACTTC	CASSVGGGGETQYF
13	TRBD1	TRBJ1-1	TRBV27	many	TGTGCCAGCAGGGGGACAGGCGGCACTGAAGCTTTCTTT	CASRGTGGTEAFF
14	-	TRBJ2-3	TRBV7-2	-	TGTGCCAGCAGCTTAGGAGGCGCGTCAGATACGCAGTATTTT	CASSLGGASDTQYF
14	TRBD1	TRBJ1-4	TRBV20-1	many	TGCAGTGCTACCCGACAGGGGATAAGTGAAAAACTGTTTTTT	CSATRQGISEKLFF
12	TRBD1	TRBJ2-7	TRBV11-2	many	TGTGCCAGCAGCCAGAGGACAGGGAAACAGTACTTC	CASSQRTGKQYF
15	TRBD2	TRBJ2-1	TRBV24-1	few	TGTGCCACCTCCCGAACCAGCGGGGTGTACAATGAGCAGTTCTTC	CATSRTSGVYNEQFF
15	-	TRBJ1-4	TRBV7-2	-	TGTGCCAGCAGCGTAAGGGGACTTGATAATGAAAAACTGTTTTTT	CASSVRGLDNEKLFF
14	TRBD1	TRBJ1-1	TRBV12-3/TRBV12-4	medium-sized	TGTGCCAGCAGTTTATTCCAGGGGGACACTGAAGCTTTCTTT	CASSLFQGDTEAFF
17	TRBD2	TRBJ2-3	TRBV19	many	TGTGCCAGTAGTAGGGGACTAGCGGAACTAAGCACAGATACGCAGTATTTT	CASSRGLAELSTDTQYF
16	-	TRBJ1-2	TRBV7-8	many	TGTGCCAGCAGCTCGCAGGGGACCGCGCTAGGATATGGCTACACCTTC	CASSSQGTALGYGYTF
15	-	TRBJ2-2	TRBV4-1	few	TGCGCCAGCAGCCCTGCCCTACCGAACACCGGGGAGCTGTTTTTT	CASSPALPNTGELFF
14	TRBD1	TRBJ2-1	TRBV12-3/TRBV12-4	many	TGTGCCAGCAGTTTCGGGACAGGGTTAAATGAGCAGTTCTTC	CASSFGTGLNEQFF
15	TRBD2	TRBJ2-7	TRBV25-1	-	TGTGCCAGCAGTGATTGGGGGCTAGCGGGAGACGAGCAGTACTTC	CASSDWGLAGDEQYF
12	-	TRBJ1-2	TRBV19	-	TGTGCCGTCCGGGACGCTAACTATGGCTACACCTTC	CAVRDANYGYTF
12	-	TRBJ2-7	TRBV3-1	many	TGTGCCAGCAGCCCCGGGTCTGGCGAGCAGTACTTC	CASSPGSGEQYF
12	-	TRBJ2-5	TRBV15	many	TGTGCCACCAGCAGGGGTCAAGAGACCCAGTACTTC	CATSRGQETQYF
14	-	TRBJ2-3	TRBV28	-	TGTGCCAGCAGGACTCAAGGGTTGACAGATACGCAGTATTTT	CASRTQGLTDTQYF
18	TRBD2	TRBJ2-3	TRBV7-8	-	TGTGCCAGCAGCTTAAGGATCTGGACTAGCGGTGACAGAGATACGCAGTATTTT	CASSLRIWTSGDRDTQYF
15	-	TRBJ1-6	TRBV3-1	many	TGTGCCAGCAGCCCCCTGGCGGGGGATGGTTCACCCCTCCACTTT	CASSPLAGDGSPLHF
13	-	TRBJ1-2	TRBV7-9	medium-sized	TGTGCCAGCAGCCAAGCTACAGGCAGTGGCTACACCTTC	CASSQATGSGYTF